Listed here is a single T cell receptor (beta chain). Germline CDR1 is GTSNPN and CDR2 is SVGIG (reference sequence). V was trimmed by 2 bases and J by 2 bases, leaving 10 bases between them. This CDR3 has 14 residues. Only in-frame clones appear in the TCRdb table, and some are missing; sequencing was by immunoSEQ multiplex PCR. The table shows a few hundred thousand clones, with 80% to 95% occurring only once. The sample belongs to a study of control samples from healthy donors and cancer patients. The chain is built from TRBV30 and TRBJ1-5, with a possible D match to TRBD1 (6 bases). What was sequenced was PBMCs. This receptor was obtained from a man between 40 and 49 years old with head and neck cancer. The CDR3 loop is CAWSKRQGNQPQHF. For the CDR3, the DNA is TGTGCCTGGAGTAAGAGACAGGGCAATCAGCCCCAGCATTTT.